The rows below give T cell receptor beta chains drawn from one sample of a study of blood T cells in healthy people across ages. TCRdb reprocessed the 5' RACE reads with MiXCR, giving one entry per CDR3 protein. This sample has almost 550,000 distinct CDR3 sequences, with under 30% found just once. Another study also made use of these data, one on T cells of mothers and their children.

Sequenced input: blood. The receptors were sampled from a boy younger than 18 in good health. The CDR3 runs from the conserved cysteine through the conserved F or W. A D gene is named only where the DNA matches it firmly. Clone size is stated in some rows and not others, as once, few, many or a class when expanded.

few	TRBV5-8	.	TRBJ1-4	CASSLALGSATNEKLFF	TGTGCCAGCAGCTTGGCCTTAGGATCAGCAACTAATGAAAAACTGTTTTTT
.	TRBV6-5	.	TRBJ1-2	CASSSNRAYGYTF	TGTGCCAGCAGTTCCAACAGGGCCTATGGCTACACCTTC
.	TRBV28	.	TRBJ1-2	CATSGAVGRRTNYGYTF	TGTGCCACCAGTGGGGCGGTGGGCAGACGAACCAACTATGGCTACACCTTC
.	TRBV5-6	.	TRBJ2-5	CASSPTSPGVTQYF	TGTGCCAGCAGCCCAACTAGCCCAGGGGTGACCCAGTACTTC
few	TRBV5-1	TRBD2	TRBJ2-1	CASSLTGTSGFSSYNEQFF	TGCGCCAGCAGCTTAACCGGGACTAGCGGGTTCAGCTCCTACAATGAGCAGTTCTTC
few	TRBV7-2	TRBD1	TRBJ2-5	CASSLVQGARETQYF	TGTGCCAGCAGCTTAGTACAGGGGGCGCGGGAGACCCAGTACTTC
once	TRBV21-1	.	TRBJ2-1	CASRRGPNNEQFF	TGTGCCAGCAGACGGGGACCCAACAATGAGCAGTTCTTC
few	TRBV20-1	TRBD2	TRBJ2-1	CSATSGTRGGNEQFF	TGCAGTGCTACTAGCGGGACTAGGGGGGGAAATGAGCAGTTCTTC
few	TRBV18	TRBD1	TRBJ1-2	CASSPGTGGTNGYTF	TGTGCCAGCTCACCCGGGACAGGGGGCACTAATGGCTACACCTTC
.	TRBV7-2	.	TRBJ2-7	CASSSSWGPEQYF	TGTGCCAGCAGCTCGTCGTGGGGTCCCGAGCAGTACTTC
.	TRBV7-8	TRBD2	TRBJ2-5	CASSYSRELGETQYF	TGTGCCAGCAGCTACTCGCGGGAGCTTGGAGAGACCCAGTACTTC
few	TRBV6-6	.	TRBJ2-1	CASSQPRNEQFF	TGTGCCAGCAGTCAACCTAGGAATGAGCAGTTCTTC
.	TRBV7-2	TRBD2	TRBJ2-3	CASSLGASGGADTQYF	TGTGCCAGCAGCTTAGGGGCTAGCGGGGGGGCAGATACGCAGTATTTT
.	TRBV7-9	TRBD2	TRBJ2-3	CASSHPGLAGGLGDTQYF	TGTGCCAGCAGTCACCCGGGACTAGCGGGGGGGCTAGGAGATACGCAGTATTTT
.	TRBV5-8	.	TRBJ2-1	CASSFTVDEQFF	TGTGCCAGCAGCTTCACAGTCGATGAGCAGTTCTTC
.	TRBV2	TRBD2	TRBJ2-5	CASKLAGYQETQYF	TGTGCCAGCAAGTTAGCGGGGTACCAAGAGACCCAGTACTTC
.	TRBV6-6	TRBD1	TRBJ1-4	CASSTATGDEKLFF	TGTGCCAGCAGTACCGCGACAGGGGATGAAAAACTGTTTTTT
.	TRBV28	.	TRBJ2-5	CASTAPAIGTQYF	TGTGCCAGCACCGCCCCCGCAATTGGGACCCAGTACTTC
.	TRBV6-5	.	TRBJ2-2	CASSYGQGPTNTGELFF	TGTGCCAGCAGTTACGGGCAGGGACCCACGAACACCGGGGAGCTGTTTTTT
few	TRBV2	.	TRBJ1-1	CASRRGRRGASEAFF	TGTGCCAGCAGACGAGGGAGACGGGGGGCGTCTGAAGCTTTCTTT
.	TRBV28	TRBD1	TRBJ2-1	CASTPGQDYDEQFF	TGTGCCAGCACTCCGGGACAGGATTACGATGAGCAGTTCTTC
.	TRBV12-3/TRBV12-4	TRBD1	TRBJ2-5	CASSSRDRESTLETQYF	TGTGCCAGCAGTTCCCGGGACAGGGAAAGTACACTAGAGACCCAGTACTTC
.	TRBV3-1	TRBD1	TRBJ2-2	CASSQATGLVGEPFF	TGTGCCAGCAGCCAAGCGACAGGGTTGGTCGGGGAGCCGTTTTTT
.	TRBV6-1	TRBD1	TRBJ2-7	CASSAVQGAYEQYF	TGTGCCAGCAGTGCTGTACAGGGGGCCTACGAGCAGTACTTC
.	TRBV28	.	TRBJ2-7	CASRVGAVYEQYF	TGTGCCAGCAGGGTCGGGGCTGTCTACGAGCAGTACTTC
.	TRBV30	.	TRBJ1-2	CAWRASGAQSYGYTF	TGTGCCTGGAGGGCCTCGGGGGCGCAGAGCTATGGCTACACCTTC
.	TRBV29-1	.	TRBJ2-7	CSVGAEYEQYF	TGCAGCGTTGGAGCGGAGTACGAGCAGTACTTC
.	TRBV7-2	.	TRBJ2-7	CASSSWGYEQYF	TGTGCCAGCAGCTCCTGGGGTTACGAGCAGTACTTC
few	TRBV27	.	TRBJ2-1	CATTGGAAHNEQFF	TGTGCCACTACGGGCGGAGCCGCCCACAATGAGCAGTTCTTC
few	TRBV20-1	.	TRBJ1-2	CSVTDSLDTYGYTF	TGCAGTGTTACGGACAGCCTTGATACCTATGGCTACACCTTC
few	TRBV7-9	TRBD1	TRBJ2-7	CASSLGGQGKSYEQYF	TGTGCCAGCAGCTTAGGGGGACAGGGGAAATCCTACGAGCAGTACTTC
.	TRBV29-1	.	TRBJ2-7	CSVREANYEQYF	TGCAGCGTTCGAGAGGCAAACTACGAGCAGTACTTC
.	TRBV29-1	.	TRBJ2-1	CSVEGKSIDEQFF	TGCAGCGTTGAAGGGAAATCCATCGATGAGCAGTTCTTC